The 5 T cell receptor beta chains below all came from one sample that was sequenced in a study of post-analysis software for immune sequencing data. Built from TCR beta cDNA, the libraries had unique molecular identifiers in them. Via MiXCR, TCRdb re-called the PCR reads, giving one row per CDR3 protein. Counted here are 800,000 to 950,000 distinct CDR3 sequences, roughly 50% occurring once; the ten biggest clones make up approximately 4.3%. No cognate antigen is known for these TCRs. Whole-study findings and limits: Compared with controls, patients had more of 4 or 5 TRBV segments, including TRBV5-6, TRBV5-1 and TRBV20-1.

The sample was blood. The source is a girl aged 5-17 years with multiple sclerosis.

Note on this clonotype: At one end the junction does not follow the germline gene, possibly because of a read error. The CDR3 sequence is CASSNRGRDTQYF. DNA for the CDR3: TGTGCTAGCAGCAACCGCGGGAGAGATACGCAGTATTTT. The chain couples TRBV7-7 to TRBJ2-3, with 7 bases lining up with TRBD2. The CDR3 sequence is 13 residues long. Germline loops: CDR1 SSHAT, CDR2 FNYEAQ (reference sequence).

This clonotype occurred many times. The chain couples TRBV3-1 to TRBJ2-1; TRBD2 agrees at 12 bases. The CDR3 is 16 amino acids. Germline CDR1 reads LGHDT; CDR2 reads YNNKEL (reference sequence). Trimming took 4 bases from V and 8 from J; bases not matched to a gene: 9. The CDR3 DNA sequence: TGTGCCAGCAGCCCCACCCTAGCGGGGGGGAAGCATGAGCAGTTCTTC. Amino acids: CASSPTLAGGKHEQFF.

The chain has TRBV10-3 and TRBJ1-6, with D possibly matching TRBD1 (6 bases). CDR3 length: 13 amino acids. V dropped 4 bases and J dropped 10 bases, with 11 bases sitting between them. From germline, CDR1 is ENHRY and CDR2 SYGVKD. CDR3 sequence (DNA): TGTGCCATCAGTGGTTCAGGGGACTCACCCCTCCACTTT. It is translated as CAISGSGDSPLHF.

The rearrangement links TRBV5-1 to TRBJ2-4, with TRBD2 identical over 8 bases. The germline V gene has CDR1 SGHRS and CDR2 YFSETQ. V shed 0 bases and J 10 bases; nucleotides not matched to a gene: 15. The CDR3 extends over 17 amino acids. The CDR3 nucleotides are TGCGCCAGCAGCTTGGTGTTAGCGGGACTCTCACCTCAAATTCAGTACTTC. Encoded protein: CASSLVLAGLSPQIQYF.

This clonotype was counted a few times. This rearrangement joins TRBV2 to TRBJ1-2; TRBD1 agrees at 9 bases. Losses at the gene ends were 3 bases for V and 8 bases for J; bases not matched to a gene: 13. CDR1 is SNHLY and CDR2 is FYNNEI in the germline V gene. The CDR3 contains 16 residues. The CDR3 DNA reads TGTGCCAGCAGTGAGTTTCAAGGGACAGGGTCCGTCGGCTACACCTTC. Translation: CASSEFQGTGSVGYTF.